Following are 25 T cell receptor beta chains from one sample sequenced in a study of T-cell memory formation after mild COVID-19. TCRdb processed the 5' RACE reads anew with MiXCR; each CDR3 protein has one entry. The sample records about 57,000 distinct CDR3 sequences, 12% being singletons. Sequencing was performed on PBMCs or a T cell subset sorted from them (not recorded which). Source of these receptors: a man younger than 35 who had mild COVID-19 (a few samples of this study predate the infection). Cell type and time point are not known.

The V and J genes are TRBV5-1 and TRBJ1-5; the D is unclear. CDR1 and CDR2 from the germline V gene are SGHRS and YFSETQ. The CDR3 contains 14 residues. V lost 0 bases to trimming and J lost 5 bases, with 9 bases between them. The CDR3 is CASSLDGSDQPQHF. DNA of the CDR3: TGCGCCAGCAGCTTGGACGGGAGCGATCAGCCCCAGCATTTT.

The CDR3 bases are TGTGCCAGCAGCATACAGGGGATGAACACTGAAGCTTTCTTT. It yields the protein CASSIQGMNTEAFF. The chain couples TRBV6-6 to TRBJ1-1, with 7 bases identical to TRBD1. From germline, CDR1 is MNHNY and CDR2 SVGAGI (reference sequence). Unmatched junction bases numbered 4, after V lost 6 bases and J lost 0 bases. The CDR3 loop spans 14 amino acids.

There are many counts of this clonotype. This sequence joins TRBV5-1 and TRBJ2-1; D is possibly TRBD1 or TRBD2 (5 bases each). CDR3 length: 14 amino acids. Per the germline V gene, CDR1 is SGHRS and CDR2 is YFSETQ. The V gene lost 0 bases and the J gene lost 6 bases, with 10 bases spanning the gap. Here the CDR3 DNA reads TGCGCCAGCAGCTTGGGGCCGGGACGCAATGAGCAGTTCTTC. This gives the protein CASSLGPGRNEQFF.

The gene calls are TRBV18 and TRBJ1-2, with no clear D. Per the germline V gene, CDR1 is KGHSH and CDR2 is LQKENI. V lost 2 bases and J lost 7, with 5 bases in between. This CDR3 has 11 residues. CDR3 sequence reads: CASSPDTGYTF. The CDR3 coding sequence is TGTGCCAGCTCACCAGACACTGGCTACACCTTC.

This clonotype was counted many times. The rearrangement links TRBV5-1 to TRBJ2-5; TRBD1 is a possible D gene (6 bases). The V and J ends lost 4 bases and 3 bases respectively, with 13 bases between them. Germline CDR1 SGHRS, CDR2 YFSETQ. This CDR3 has 14 amino acids. The CDR3 region is CASSRGQLEETQYF. The CDR3 DNA sequence: TGCGCCAGCAGCCGAGGACAGTTAGAAGAGACCCAGTACTTC.

The table lists this clonotype with many counts. The chain carries TRBV6-6 and TRBJ2-2; D is uncertain. The CDR3 contains 13 residues. V was shortened by 1 base and J by 5 bases, with 5 bases between the two germline ends. Germline CDR1 and CDR2: MNHNY and SVGAGI (reference sequence). CDR3 region: CASSYFATGELFF. DNA for the CDR3: TGTGCCAGCAGTTACTTCGCAACCGGGGAGCTGTTTTTT.

The chain links TRBV29-1 to TRBJ2-5; a weak D match, TRBD1 (5 bases). Trimming removed 3 bases at V and 4 bases at J, with 18 bases between. The length of the CDR3 is 15 residues. Germline CDR1 reads SQVTM; CDR2 reads ANQGSEA. The CDR3 coding sequence is TGCAGCGTTGAGCAGGGCCCCTTATGGGGAGAGACCCAGTACTTC. Translated, it gives CSVEQGPLWGETQYF.

With regard to this clonotype: The junction and the germline gene differ at one end; a read error may be behind it. V usage is TRBV20-1 and J usage is TRBJ2-1; D gene unclear. The CDR3 consists of 13 residues. Germline V lookup: CDR1 DFQATT, CDR2 SNEGSKA (reference sequence). The CDR3 region has the DNA TGCAGTGTTAGAGATCGGCAGGACAATGAGCAGTTCTTC. Protein: CSVRDRQDNEQFF.

This clonotype was seen only a few times. This chain links TRBV5-1 with TRBJ2-2; D ambiguous. Trimming stripped 2 bases from V and 2 bases from J, with 10 bases between. Germline V lookup: CDR1 SGHRS, CDR2 YFSETQ. The CDR3 is 15 amino acids. CDR3 DNA: TGCGCCAGCAGCTTTGCACTTATCAACACCGGGGAGCTGTTTTTT. Its protein product is CASSFALINTGELFF. The variable domain in full, completed from reference TRBV5-1 and TRBJ2-2, reads KAGVTQTPRYLIKTRGQQVTLSCSPISGHRSVSWYQQTPGQGLQFLFEYFSETQRNKGNFPGRFSGRQFSNSRSEMNVSTLELGDSALYLCASSFALINTGELFFGEGSRLTVL.

This clonotype showed up just a few times. This sequence joins TRBV11-1 and TRBJ2-7; 8 nucleotides align to TRBD1. Germline V CDR1 and CDR2: SGHAT, FQDESV (reference sequence). V shed 5 bases and J 1 base; nucleotides not matched to a gene: 4. This CDR3 contains 14 residues. Written as DNA, the CDR3 is TGTGCCAGCAGCCCGCGGGACAGGTCCTACGAGCAGTACGTC. Translating it yields CASSPRDRSYEQYV.

This clonotype was counted ten times or more. This chain joins TRBV6-5 and TRBJ2-1; TRBD1 matches at 7 bases. The germline V gene has CDR1 MNHEY and CDR2 SVGAGI. Trimming at V came to 7 bases and at J to 8 bases, leaving 2 bases not matched to a gene. The CDR3 loop spans 11 amino acids. CDR3 sequence (DNA): TGTGCCAGCACGACAGGGTATGAGCAGTTCTTC. Translating it yields CASTTGYEQFF.

This clonotype was observed many times. The chain carries TRBV9 and TRBJ1-2; D ambiguous. Between the trimmed V and J ends, which lost 4 bases and 0 bases, there was a span of 13 bases. The germline V gene encodes CDR1 SGDLS and CDR2 YYNGEE. The CDR3 has 15 residues. CDR3 region: CASSMGIGTNYGYTF. CDR3 DNA sequence: TGTGCCAGCAGCATGGGGATTGGGACTAACTATGGCTACACCTTC.

This clonotype was observed a few times. The chain couples TRBV7-2 to TRBJ2-2, with 10 bases that match TRBD1. The CDR3 runs 16 residues. Trimming took 6 bases from V and 8 from J; bases not matched to a gene: 12. The germline gives CDR1 SGHTA, CDR2 FQGNSA. The CDR3 bases are TGTGCCAGCAGGCCCCGCATGACAGGGGGCTCGGGGGAGCTGTTTTTT. This gives the protein CASRPRMTGGSGELFF.

This clonotype showed up many times. This sequence joins TRBV5-5 and TRBJ1-5; D is ambiguous. V was clipped by 4 bases and J by 6 bases, with 14 bases between them. This CDR3 has 14 amino acids. From germline, CDR1 is SGHKS and CDR2 YYEKEE (reference sequence). The CDR3 loop is CASSPEVHGQPQHF. The CDR3, as DNA: TGTGCCAGCAGCCCGGAAGTTCACGGTCAGCCCCAGCATTTT.

This clonotype was seen repeatedly, ten times or more. The chain combines TRBV20-1 with TRBJ2-3, with D perhaps being TRBD1 or TRBD2 (6 bases each). This CDR3 contains 14 residues. V lost 3 bases, J lost 4 bases, and 14 bases lay in between. Germline V CDR1 and CDR2: DFQATT, SNEGSKA (reference sequence). The CDR3 DNA reads TGCAGTGCTAGCGGGGGCATCAGGGCAGATACGCAGTATTTT. As protein: CSASGGIRADTQYF.

This clonotype came up a few times. The chain links TRBV7-2 to TRBJ2-3; no firm D call. Per germline, CDR1 SGHTA and CDR2 FQGNSA. Trimming removed 1 base from V and 8 bases from J, with 10 bases in between. CDR3 length: 13 amino acids. The CDR3 region has the DNA TGTGCCAGCAGCTTAGACCCCCAGCGTACGCAGTATTTT. Its protein is CASSLDPQRTQYF.

This clonotype has ten or more counts. The chain joins TRBV20-1 to TRBJ2-5; D may be TRBD2 (6 bases). CDR3 size: 15 residues. Germline V gene sequence: CDR1 DFQATT, CDR2 SNEGSKA (reference sequence). The ends were cut back, 5 bases at V and 5 bases at J, with 21 bases in the middle. CDR3 amino acids: CSAPGGSGTGETQYF. In nucleotides, the CDR3 is TGCAGTGCTCCCGGGGGTAGCGGTACGGGGGAGACCCAGTACTTC.

This rearrangement joins TRBV4-3 to TRBJ2-7; tentative D call: TRBD1 (5 bases). The CDR3 sequence is 15 residues long. Looked up from germline, CDR1 is LGHNA and CDR2 is YSLEER. Between the trimmed V and J ends, which lost 4 bases and 5 bases, there was a span of 18 bases. CDR3 in amino acids: CASSREHRYIDEQYF. CDR3 nucleotide sequence: TGCGCCAGCAGCCGTGAACACAGGTATATCGACGAGCAGTACTTC.

The V gene is TRBV5-6, the J gene TRBJ1-5, with 8 bases lining up with TRBD1. V shed 3 bases, J shed 7 bases, and the junction held 6 bases outside the gene matches. Germline V CDR1 and CDR2: SGHDT, YYEEEE. The CDR3 runs 14 residues. The CDR3 is CASSSGTGWQPQHF. The CDR3 DNA reads TGTGCCAGCAGCTCGGGGACAGGTTGGCAGCCCCAGCATTTT.

The chain uses TRBV11-1 and TRBJ2-2, with 12 bases identical to TRBD2. Germline values: CDR1 SGHAT, CDR2 FQDESV (reference sequence). This CDR3 is 15 amino acids long. V lost 5 bases to trimming and J lost 4 bases; unmatched junction nucleotides: 2. The CDR3 bases are TGTGCCAGCAGCCCGGGACTAGCGGGCACCGGGGAGCTGTTTTTT. This gives the protein CASSPGLAGTGELFF.

In this sample, this clonotype turned up many times. The rearrangement links TRBV5-1 to TRBJ2-1; TRBD1 aligns across 8 bases. Unmatched junction bases numbered 7, after V lost 4 bases and J lost 7 bases. The CDR3 is 14 amino acids. Looked up from germline, CDR1 is SGHRS and CDR2 is YFSETQ. The DNA of the CDR3 is TGCGCCAGCAGCAGGACAGGGCAGGAGAATGAGCAGTTCTTC. Amino acids: CASSRTGQENEQFF.

V usage is TRBV3-1 and J usage is TRBJ1-2; the D is unclear. The CDR3 loop spans 15 amino acids. The V gene lost 0 bases and the J gene lost 7 bases, with 15 bases spanning the gap. The germline CDR1 and CDR2 sequences are LGHDT and YNNKEL (reference sequence). CDR3: CASSQEPGFMRGYTF. The CDR3 bases are TGTGCCAGCAGCCAAGAACCAGGTTTTATGCGTGGCTACACCTTC.

The chain couples TRBV6-6 to TRBJ1-2, with D possibly being TRBD1 (6 bases). Germline V gene lookup returns CDR1 MNHNY and CDR2 SVGAGI (reference sequence). Trimming cost V 4 bases and J 8 bases, with 14 bases left between them. This CDR3 region has 13 residues. CDR3: CASSSTQGEGYTF. The CDR3 bases are TGTGCCAGCAGTTCGACACAGGGTGAGGGCTACACCTTC.

This clonotype was picked up a small number of times. The chain employs TRBV18 and TRBJ2-7; D remains unclear. The germline V gene encodes CDR1 KGHSH and CDR2 LQKENI. This CDR3 is 13 amino acids long. The V end lost 3 bases, the J end lost 3 bases, and 9 bases lay between the germline ends. CDR3 DNA: TGTGCCAGCTCACCTTTGGAGTTCTACGAGCAGTACTTC. Residues: CASSPLEFYEQYF.

The J gene is TRBJ2-4, the V gene TRBV7-8; a weak D match, TRBD2 (6 bases). CDR1 is SGHVS and CDR2 is FQNEAQ in the germline V gene. The CDR3 loop spans 13 amino acids. V was pared by 1 base and J by 9 bases, with 10 bases between. CDR3 residues: CASSLGGDPIQYF. CDR3 in DNA: TGTGCCAGCAGCTTAGGGGGGGATCCCATTCAGTACTTC.